This TCR beta chain was recorded in a study of T-cell memory formation after mild COVID-19. TCRdb re-derived calls from the 5' RACE reads in MiXCR, one entry per CDR3 protein. The sample gives roughly 160,000 distinct CDR3 sequences, approximately 10% of which show up once; more than 3.5% is in the top ten. Germline V CDR1 and CDR2: MNHEY, SVGAGI. This CDR3 is 14 amino acids long. V shed 5 bases, J shed 1 base, and the junction held 5 bases outside the gene matches. This sequence was found in a man younger than 30 who had mild COVID-19 (a few samples of this study predate the infection). Cell type and time point are not known. V is TRBV6-5 and J is TRBJ2-7, with 7 nucleotides matching TRBD1. Sequences were obtained from PBMCs or a T cell subset sorted from them (not recorded which). The CDR3 DNA sequence: TGTGCCAGCAGTCGGGACAGTCATTCCTACGAGCAGTACTTC. This translates into CASSRDSHSYEQYF.